What follows are 15 T cell receptor beta chains derived from one specimen sequenced in a study of Ad26.COV2.S vaccination and SARS-CoV-2 variants. The table came from immunoSEQ multiplex PCR; TCRdb's copy has only in-frame clones and leaves some out. The table records approximately 410,000 clones, 80% to 95% of them present only once. Treatment meaning: some 20 received Ad26.COV2.S at low or high dose, single or two shots; 5 received placebo; per-sample allocation not given. The samples date from day 63 after the first vaccine or placebo injection. This specimen was peripheral blood, taken in a trial of Ad26.COV2.S vaccine versus placebo. The source of these receptors is a person between 18 and 60 years old who received the Ad26.COV2.S COVID-19 vaccine or a placebo.

This clone was observed once. The chain employs TRBV11-2 and TRBJ2-7; a possible D gene is TRBD1 (6 bases). The CDR3 length is 13 residues. Trimming left V 5 bases short and J 2 bases short, with 10 bases between. Germline-derived CDR1 and CDR2 are SGHAT and FQNNGV. The CDR3 region is CASSQGPTYEQYF. The CDR3, as DNA: TGTGCCAGCAGCCAGGGGCCAACCTACGAGCAGTACTTC.

The chain employs TRBV7-9 and TRBJ1-1; maybe TRBD1 (5 bases). With 7 bases removed from V and 8 bases from J, the gap between germline ends came to 17 bases. Germline V CDR1 and CDR2: SEHNR, FQNEAQ (reference sequence). CDR3 length: 13 residues. CDR3 amino acids: CASTAMRGGEAFF. The CDR3, as DNA: TGTGCCAGCACCGCGATGCGGGGGGGGGAAGCTTTCTTT.

This chain joins TRBV30 and TRBJ2-5, with a weak D call TRBD1 (5 bases). The CDR3 covers 14 residues. The V end lost 0 bases, the J end lost 4 bases, and 12 bases lay between the germline ends. Germline values: CDR1 GTSNPN, CDR2 SVGIG (reference sequence). The CDR3 sequence: CAWSVGAMGETQYF. The CDR3 region has the DNA TGTGCCTGGAGTGTAGGGGCCATGGGAGAGACCCAGTACTTC.

The rearrangement joins TRBV4-1 to TRBJ2-5, with a weak D call TRBD1 (6 bases). Germline loops: CDR1 MGHRA, CDR2 YSYEKL. The V end lost 1 base, the J end lost 7 bases, and 16 bases lay between the germline ends. The CDR3 has 15 residues. CDR3 coding DNA: TGCGCCAGCAGCCAAGTCATCCAGCCCAGGGGGACCCAGTACTTC. It encodes CASSQVIQPRGTQYF.

This sequence joins TRBV11-2 and TRBJ2-3; D is unresolved. The CDR3 consists of 13 residues. The germline V gene encodes CDR1 SGHAT and CDR2 FQNNGV. Trimming shortened V by 7 bases and J by 5 bases, and 13 bases separated the two germline ends. CDR3 sequence reads: CASTQTGGDTQYF. The CDR3 region has the DNA TGTGCCAGCACCCAGACGGGCGGAGATACGCAGTATTTT.

The V and J genes are TRBV5-5 and TRBJ2-3; TRBD1 agrees at 7 bases. The ends lost 6 bases at V and 3 bases at J; junction bases unmatched: 7. Looked up from germline, CDR1 is SGHKS and CDR2 is YYEKEE (reference sequence). This CDR3 region has 14 residues. In DNA form, the CDR3 reads TGTGCCAGCATCAGACAGGGCGGGACAGATACGCAGTATTTT. Its translation: CASIRQGGTDTQYF.

The chain is built from TRBV18 and TRBJ1-1; perhaps TRBD1 as D (6 bases). Trimming left V 6 bases short and J 8 bases short, with 13 bases between. CDR1 and CDR2 from the germline V gene are KGHSH and LQKENI. This CDR3 is 12 amino acids long. CDR3 protein: CASSVRQDEAFF. Here the CDR3 DNA reads TGTGCCAGCTCGGTCAGACAGGACGAAGCTTTCTTT.

The chain recombines TRBV27 with TRBJ2-7; 10 nucleotides align to TRBD2. Germline V CDR1 and CDR2: MNHEY, SMNVEV (reference sequence). The CDR3 length is 15 residues. Trimming took 4 bases from V and 3 from J; bases not matched to a gene: 6. The CDR3 DNA is TGTGCCAGCAGTTATAGCGGGGGGTCCTACTACGAGCAGTACTTC. Translation gives CASSYSGGSYYEQYF.

The chain couples TRBV6-9 to TRBJ2-1; TRBD1 is a possible D gene (6 bases). CDR1 is MNHGY, CDR2 SVAAGI, per germline. The CDR3 is 16 residues long. V was pared by 6 bases and J by 8 bases, with 23 bases between. The CDR3 spells CASSPPRQGSIDEQFF. The CDR3 DNA follows: TGTGCCAGCAGCCCCCCGCGGCAGGGGAGTATCGATGAGCAGTTCTTC.

This chain links TRBV30 with TRBJ2-5, with TRBD1 matching 9 bases. The ends lost 5 bases at V and 3 bases at J; junction bases unmatched: 4. This CDR3 contains 13 residues. The germline CDR1 and CDR2 sequences are GTSNPN and SVGIG (reference sequence). The CDR3 here is CAWGDRVEETQYF. The CDR3 region has the DNA TGTGCCTGGGGGGACAGGGTGGAAGAGACCCAGTACTTC. Variable domain in full (rest from reference TRBV30 and TRBJ2-5): SQTIHQWPATLVQPVGSPLSLECTVEGTSNPNLYWYRQAAGRGLQLLFYSVGIGQISSEVPQNLSASRPQDRQFILSSKKLLLSDSGFYLCAWGDRVEETQYFGPGTRLLVL.

This chain connects TRBV19 to TRBJ2-3; 7 nucleotides line up with TRBD2. After removal of 7 bases from V and 3 bases from J, the junction contained 7 bases not matched to a gene. CDR3 length equals 14 residues. CDR1 is LNHDA, CDR2 SQIVND, per germline (reference sequence). In nucleotides, the CDR3 is TGTGCCAGTAATTATGGCGGGGGAACAGATACGCAGTATTTT. It yields the protein CASNYGGGTDTQYF. Full variable domain (outside the CDR3, taken from reference TRBV19 and TRBJ2-3): DGGITQSPKYLFRKEGQNVTLSCEQNLNHDAMYWYRQDPGQGLRLIYYSQIVNDFQKGDIAEGYSVSREKKESFPLTVTSAQKNPTAFYLCASNYGGGTDTQYFGPGTRLTVL.

CDR3 sequence: CSASLGQGGFLYEQYF. CDR3 bases: TGCAGTGCTAGTTTGGGACAGGGCGGTTTTCTCTACGAGCAGTACTTC. The rearrangement uses TRBV20-1 and TRBJ2-7; 9 bases are shared with TRBD1. V was clipped by 3 bases and J by 3 bases; unmatched bases: 12. The CDR3 spans 16 residues. Looked up from germline, CDR1 is DFQATT and CDR2 is SNEGSKA (reference sequence).

The J gene is TRBJ2-4, the V gene TRBV5-4; TRBD2 matches 7 bases. There are 16 residues in the CDR3. J gave up 0 bases and V 1 base, and 4 bases lay outside the gene matches. The germline V gene has CDR1 SGHNT and CDR2 YYREEE (reference sequence). CDR3 nucleotides: TGTGCCAGCAGCTTGAGGGAGGGGCTAGCCAAAAACATTCAGTACTTC. It translates to CASSLREGLAKNIQYF.

The chain carries TRBV11-2 and TRBJ2-5; maybe TRBD1 (5 bases). The CDR3 is 14 residues long. The V gene lost 2 bases and the J gene lost 2 bases, with 9 bases spanning the gap. Germline CDR1 reads SGHAT; CDR2 reads FQNNGV. The CDR3, as DNA: TGTGCCAGCAGCTTATCAGGGCATCAAGAGACCCAGTACTTC. Translating gives CASSLSGHQETQYF.

The genes are TRBV13 and TRBJ1-1, with 12 nucleotides matching TRBD1. V lost 5 bases and J lost 1; bases outside the gene matches: 11. This CDR3 is built from 18 residues. The germline gives CDR1 PRHDT, CDR2 FYEKMQ (reference sequence). Written as DNA, the CDR3 is TGTGCCAGCAGCCCGACCGGGACAGGGGGCCTGAAGAACACTGAAGCTTTCTTT. Protein sequence: CASSPTGTGGLKNTEAFF.